This TCR beta chain was sequenced in a study of shared clonotypes between healthy human individuals. The CDR3 runs to 14 residues. Germline values: CDR1 MNHEY, CDR2 SVGAGI. Trimming took off 5 bases at V and 4 bases at J, with 12 bases between the two ends. TCRdb's copy holds only in-frame clones and misses some; the assay was immunoSEQ multiplex PCR. Here the sample spans over a million clones, 70% to 80% being singletons. This clone was seen a single time. Its antigen is unknown. Overall study findings and caveats: For naive CD4 cells, 4% to 5% of clonotypes were shared across a handful of donors.

Splitting of CD4+ cells produced CD45RA+ naive and CD45RA-negative memory subsets. This TCR came from a man aged 18 to 29 in good health. Some clones in this sample may be carry-over from other donors' samples. Sample: memory CD4+ T cells from PBMCs. Subset defined: CD45RA-negative fraction. The chain couples TRBV6-5 to TRBJ2-1; TRBD2 is a possible D gene (6 bases). The CDR3 DNA reads TGTGCCAGCAGTGATAGCGGACCTTACAATGAGCAGTTCTTC. Residues: CASSDSGPYNEQFF.